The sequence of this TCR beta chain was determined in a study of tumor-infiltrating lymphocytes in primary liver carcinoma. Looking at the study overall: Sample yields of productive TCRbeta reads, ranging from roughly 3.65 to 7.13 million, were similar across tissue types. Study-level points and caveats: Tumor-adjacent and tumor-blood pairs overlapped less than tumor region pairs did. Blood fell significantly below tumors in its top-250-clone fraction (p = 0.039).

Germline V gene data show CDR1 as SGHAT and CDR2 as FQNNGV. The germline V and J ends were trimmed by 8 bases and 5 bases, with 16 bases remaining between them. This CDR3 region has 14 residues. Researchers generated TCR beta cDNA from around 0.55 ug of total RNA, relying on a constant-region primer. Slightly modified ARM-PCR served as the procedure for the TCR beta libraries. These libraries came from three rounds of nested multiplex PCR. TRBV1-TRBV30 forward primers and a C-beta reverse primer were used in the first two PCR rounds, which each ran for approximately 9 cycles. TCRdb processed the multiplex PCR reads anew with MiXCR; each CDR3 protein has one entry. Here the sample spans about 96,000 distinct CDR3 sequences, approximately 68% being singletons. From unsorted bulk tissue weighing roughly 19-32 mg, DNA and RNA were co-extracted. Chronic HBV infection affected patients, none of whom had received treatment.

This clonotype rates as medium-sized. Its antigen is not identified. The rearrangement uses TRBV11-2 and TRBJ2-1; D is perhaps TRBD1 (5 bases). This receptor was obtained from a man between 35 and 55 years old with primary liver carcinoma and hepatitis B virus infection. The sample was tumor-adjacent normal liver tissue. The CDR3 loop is CASSNRQGHNEQFF. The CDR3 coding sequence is TGTGCCAGCTCCAACCGGCAGGGCCACAATGAGCAGTTCTTC.